This T cell receptor beta chain was captured by sequencing in a study of cytomegalovirus exposure and HLA in healthy donors. At the level of the study: Genotyping showed roughly 76% of a few hundred donors falling in the Caucasian-associated ancestry cluster. Study results and caveats: In a later analysis, common viral pathogens appeared linked to several of the most significant clusters. Cytomegalovirus status was reportedly diagnosed by the classifier with high specificity and sensitivity. In a later analysis, HLA-associated beta chains showed higher expansion and lower generation probabilities than comparable chains.

This clone was counted a few times. Its cognate antigen is unknown. With 5 bases clipped from V and 10 bases from J, the junction kept 5 bases outside the gene matches. The CDR3 covers 12 residues. CDR1 is MDHEN, CDR2 SYDVKM, per germline. Amplification used 60 Vbeta primers and 13 Jbeta primers. TCRdb's table, derived via immunoSEQ multiplex PCR, lists solely in-frame clones and lacks some. The sample shows 150,000 to 200,000 clones, around 72% of them seen only once. The chain combines TRBV28 with TRBJ2-4, with 7 bases aligning to TRBD1. Sequenced material: PBMCs. The TCR originated in a man aged 50 to 60 in good health and CMV-seronegative. The CDR3 DNA sequence: TGTGCCAGCAGTCCTTGGACAGGTATTCAGTACTTC. Encoded protein: CASSPWTGIQYF.